The 27 T cell receptor beta chains presented below share a single source sample, sequenced in a study of T cell repertoires and leukemia-associated antigens. Antigens of these TCRs are unknown. TCRdb passed the 5' RACE reads through MiXCR, listing each CDR3 protein once. This table has around 12,000 distinct CDR3 sequences, just over 40% appearing once. The sample comprised CD3+ T cells sorted from blood and cultured. These receptor sequences come from a female donor in good health.

At least ten counts were recorded for this clonotype. The chain joins TRBV4-2 to TRBJ1-1; 7 nucleotides match TRBD1. The CDR3 consists of 14 residues. Germline-derived CDR1 and CDR2 are LGHNA and YNFKEQ. Unmatched junction bases numbered 7, after V lost 4 bases and J lost 5 bases. The CDR3 region is CASSPPQGSTEAFF. The CDR3 DNA reads TGTGCCAGCAGCCCTCCACAGGGGAGTACTGAAGCTTTCTTT.

The chain has TRBV5-1 and TRBJ2-1; D is ambiguous. Trimming stripped 4 bases from V and 2 bases from J, with 13 bases between. The CDR3 contains 15 residues. Per the germline V gene, CDR1 is SGHRS and CDR2 is YFSETQ. The CDR3 DNA reads TGCGCCAGCAGCCCAGGACGAGGAGCCTACAATGAGCAGTTCTTC. Its translation: CASSPGRGAYNEQFF.

The V call is TRBV5-1, the J call TRBJ2-1; 12 bases match TRBD2. V lost 4 bases and J lost 9; bases outside the gene matches: 8. The length of the CDR3 is 15 residues. Germline-derived CDR1 and CDR2 are SGHRS and YFSETQ. CDR3 DNA: TGCGCCAGCAGCCTGAGACTAGCGGGAGACGGTGAGCAGTTCTTC. Protein sequence: CASSLRLAGDGEQFF.

The sample holds a few counts of this clonotype. The V gene is TRBV7-3, the J gene TRBJ1-1; maybe TRBD1 (6 bases). There are 12 residues in the CDR3. Germline CDR1 reads SGHTA; CDR2 reads FQGTGA. The V end lost 5 bases, the J end lost 10 bases, and 14 bases lay between the germline ends. The CDR3 reads CASSGGHTGAFF. CDR3 nucleotides: TGTGCCAGCAGCGGGGGACACACGGGAGCTTTCTTT.

V gene TRBV9 combines with J gene TRBJ2-4; D not certain. CDR3 length: 14 amino acids. V was clipped by 4 bases and J by 8 bases, with 16 bases between them. Germline CDR1 reads SGDLS; CDR2 reads YYNGEE. The CDR3 here is CASSPAQRPYIQYF. As DNA, the CDR3 is TGTGCCAGCAGCCCAGCTCAACGTCCCTACATTCAGTACTTC.

The sample holds many counts of this clonotype. The chain uses TRBV24-1 and TRBJ1-1; 9 bases are shared with TRBD1. From germline, CDR1 is KGHDR and CDR2 SFDVKD. V was pared by 4 bases and J by 10 bases, with 12 bases of the junction left unmatched. The CDR3 has 15 amino acids. This CDR3 reads CATSDPKTGGQTAFF. The DNA of the CDR3 is TGTGCCACCAGTGACCCCAAAACAGGGGGCCAAACAGCTTTCTTT.

This clonotype came up many times. This chain uses TRBV5-4 with TRBJ2-1; a possible D gene is TRBD1 (5 bases). This CDR3 comprises 12 residues. The germline V gene encodes CDR1 SGHNT and CDR2 YYREEE (reference sequence). Trimming shortened V by 10 bases and J by 3 bases, and 11 bases separated the two germline ends. CDR3 sequence: CAQGALYNEQFF. The CDR3 DNA sequence: TGTGCCCAAGGGGCACTCTACAATGAGCAGTTCTTC.

The chain is built from TRBV7-8 and TRBJ2-5; D is uncertain. CDR3 length: 11 amino acids. V lost 5 bases and J lost 5, with 6 bases in between. The germline CDR1 and CDR2 sequences are SGHVS and FQNEAQ. CDR3 sequence reads: CASSNRETQYF. CDR3 DNA: TGTGCCAGCAGCAATCGGGAGACCCAGTACTTC.

This clonotype was detected once. The chain recombines TRBV9 with TRBJ2-7; D assignment may be TRBD1 or TRBD2 (5 bases each). V was shortened by 4 bases and J by 2 bases, with 16 bases between the two germline ends. The CDR3 extends over 15 amino acids. The germline gives CDR1 SGDLS, CDR2 YYNGEE. The CDR3 DNA is TGTGCCAGCAGCAGAGGGGATTACACGACCTACGAGCAGTACTTC. It yields the protein CASSRGDYTTYEQYF.

The chain has TRBV7-9 and TRBJ2-7; 7 bases line up with TRBD1. This CDR3 region has 13 residues. Germline CDR1 SEHNR, CDR2 FQNEAQ (reference sequence). V dropped 4 bases and J dropped 3; count of bases not matched to a gene: 3. In DNA, the CDR3 is TGTGCCAGCAGCTCGAGGGACAGCTACGAGCAGTACTTC. It encodes CASSSRDSYEQYF.

This clonotype is medium-sized. The chain is built from TRBV5-6 and TRBJ2-1; D possibly corresponds to TRBD2 (5 bases). The CDR3 runs to 13 residues. Germline CDR1 and CDR2: SGHDT and YYEEEE. Between the trimmed V and J ends, which lost 0 bases and 10 bases, there was a span of 11 bases. The CDR3 reads CASSLVGSSEQFF. CDR3 in DNA: TGTGCCAGCAGCTTGGTGGGGAGTAGCGAGCAGTTCTTC. Filled out from reference TRBV5-6 and TRBJ2-1, the complete variable domain reads DAGVTQSPTHLIKTRGQQVTLRCSPKSGHDTVSWYQQALGQGPQFIFQYYEEEERQRGNFPDRFSGHQFPNYSSELNVNALLLGDSALYLCASSLVGSSEQFFGPGTRLTVL.

This clonotype has a handful of counts. The rearrangement links TRBV6-4 to TRBJ2-1, with 9 bases matching TRBD2. V lost 4 bases to trimming and J lost 5 bases; unmatched junction nucleotides: 6. CDR3 length equals 15 residues. CDR1 is MRHNA, CDR2 SNTAGT, per germline. The CDR3 bases are TGTGCCAGCAGTGCGACTAGCGGAGGGAACAATGAGCAGTTCTTC. Amino acids: CASSATSGGNNEQFF.

In this sample, this clonotype turned up a few times. The rearrangement links TRBV30 to TRBJ2-1, with TRBD2 matching 12 bases. The germline CDR1 and CDR2 sequences are GTSNPN and SVGIG (reference sequence). This CDR3 comprises 14 residues. Losses at the gene ends were 7 bases for V and 0 bases for J; bases not matched to a gene: 1. The CDR3 protein is CALTSGSSYNEQFF. The CDR3 DNA is TGTGCCTTGACTAGCGGGAGCTCCTACAATGAGCAGTTCTTC.

By its share, this clonotype is medium-sized. The rearrangement joins TRBV5-1 to TRBJ2-5, with TRBD2 matching over 8 bases. Germline CDR1 is SGHRS and CDR2 is YFSETQ. After removal of 5 bases from V and 2 bases from J, the junction contained 8 bases not matched to a gene. The CDR3 runs to 15 residues. This CDR3 reads CASRNSGNDQETQYF. The CDR3 DNA reads as TGCGCCAGCAGAAATAGCGGGAATGATCAAGAGACCCAGTACTTC.

By its share, this clonotype is medium-sized. The chain links TRBV7-6 to TRBJ2-5, with D unresolved. In germline, CDR1 is SGHVS, CDR2 FNYEAQ. Trimming shortened V by 1 base and J by 1 base, and 10 bases separated the two germline ends. The CDR3 runs 15 residues. CDR3 bases: TGTGCCAGCAGCTTAGAGTCCCGGCGCCAAGAGACCCAGTACTTC. Translated, it gives CASSLESRRQETQYF. The whole variable domain, filled in from reference TRBV7-6 and TRBJ2-5, reads GAGVSQSPRYKVTKRGQDVALRCDPISGHVSLYWYRQALGQGPEFLTYFNYEAQQDKSGLPNDRFSAERPEGSISTLTIQRTEQRDSAMYRCASSLESRRQETQYFGPGTRLLVL.

By share of the sample, this clonotype is medium-sized. Relative to the germline gene, one junction end is altered; a read error may explain this. V usage is TRBV20-1 and J usage is TRBJ2-7; 12 bases are a match to TRBD2. The CDR3 loop spans 14 amino acids. Germline V gene lookup returns CDR1 DFQATT and CDR2 SNEGSKA (reference sequence). CDR3 sequence: CSDRPGLAGYEQYF. DNA for the CDR3: TGCAGTGATAGACCGGGACTAGCGGGTTACGAGCAGTACTTC.

This clonotype was picked up a small number of times. The CDR3 is CASSSASNTGELFF. CDR3 nucleotide sequence: TGCGCCAGCAGCTCTGCCTCGAACACCGGGGAGCTGTTTTTT. This chain uses TRBV5-1 with TRBJ2-2; D not certain. The V and J ends lost 3 bases and 0 bases respectively, with 6 bases between them. CDR1 and CDR2 (germline): SGHRS, YFSETQ. The length of the CDR3 is 14 residues. Supplemented by reference TRBV5-1 and TRBJ2-2, the full variable domain reads KAGVTQTPRYLIKTRGQQVTLSCSPISGHRSVSWYQQTPGQGLQFLFEYFSETQRNKGNFPGRFSGRQFSNSRSEMNVSTLELGDSALYLCASSSASNTGELFFGEGSRLTVL.

The chain links TRBV11-3 to TRBJ2-2; D call uncertain. Germline V gene data show CDR1 as SGHNT and CDR2 as YENEEA. This CDR3 contains 16 residues. Trimming took off 5 bases at V and 5 bases at J, with 18 bases between the two ends. The chain's CDR3 is CASSGSRFTDTGELFF. The CDR3 DNA reads as TGTGCCAGCAGCGGAAGCCGATTCACAGATACCGGGGAGCTGTTTTTT.

This clonotype showed up just a few times. The chain has TRBV12-3 or TRBV12-4 and TRBJ2-5; either TRBD1 or TRBD2 may fit D (5 bases each). V lost 6 bases and J lost 5, with 10 bases in between. This CDR3 is built from 12 residues. The CDR3 DNA is TGTGCCAGCAGCCCGGGACGGGAGACCCAGTACTTC. It specifies CASSPGRETQYF.

The chain has TRBV18 and TRBJ2-3; a weak D match, TRBD1 (6 bases). The CDR3 extends over 15 amino acids. V was clipped by 7 bases and J by 4 bases, with 18 bases between them. The germline V gene encodes CDR1 KGHSH and CDR2 LQKENI. This chain's CDR3 is CASLSNAQGSDTQYF. The CDR3 DNA is TGTGCCAGCTTGTCGAACGCACAGGGTTCAGATACGCAGTATTTT.

There are many counts of this clonotype. The rearrangement joins TRBV29-1 to TRBJ2-1; possibly TRBD2 for D (6 bases). There are 12 residues in the CDR3. Between the trimmed V and J ends, which lost 8 bases and 8 bases, there was a span of 16 bases. Germline CDR1 SQVTM, CDR2 ANQGSEA. CDR3 protein: CSYLRGFDEQFF. The CDR3 nucleotides are TGCAGCTACCTTCGGGGGTTCGATGAGCAGTTCTTC.

As concerns this clonotype: A clone one base away is much larger, so this may be a read error. This chain joins TRBV5-4 and TRBJ2-5; TRBD2 might be the D (6 bases). Germline-derived CDR1 and CDR2 are SGHNT and YYREEE (reference sequence). This CDR3 region has 15 residues. CDR3 DNA sequence: TGTGCCTGCAGCTTAACCGGGACTCTTAGAGAGACCCAGTACTTC. Its protein product is CACSLTGTLRETQYF.

This clonotype has a count of ten or more. This chain uses TRBV4-1 with TRBJ2-4; D call uncertain. V was pared by 4 bases and J by 0 bases, with 10 bases between. CDR1 is MGHRA and CDR2 is YSYEKL in the germline V gene. The CDR3 extends over 15 amino acids. The CDR3 sequence: CASSLTGLAKNIQYF. CDR3 nucleotide sequence: TGCGCCAGCAGCCTCACCGGATTAGCCAAAAACATTCAGTACTTC.

The genes are TRBV5-6 and TRBJ2-1, with 8 bases fitting TRBD1. The length of the CDR3 is 16 residues. Trimming at V came to 4 bases and at J to 3 bases, leaving 9 bases not matched to a gene. Germline-derived CDR1 and CDR2 are SGHDT and YYEEEE. CDR3 in DNA: TGTGCCAGCAGCCTCAGGGGGCGTGGGGACTACAATGAGCAGTTCTTC. This gives the protein CASSLRGRGDYNEQFF.

The genes are TRBV29-1 and TRBJ2-3; D unresolved. CDR1 is SQVTM and CDR2 is ANQGSEA in the germline V gene. With 6 bases removed from V and 0 bases from J, the gap between germline ends came to 10 bases. The CDR3 spans 13 residues. The CDR3 reads CSVGYLSTDTQYF. CDR3 bases: TGCAGCGTGGGGTACCTCAGCACAGATACGCAGTATTTT.

The V gene is TRBV20-1, the J gene TRBJ2-7; D not certain. V dropped 7 bases and J dropped 4 bases, with 17 bases sitting between them. The CDR3 is made up of 13 amino acids. Germline CDR1 DFQATT, CDR2 SNEGSKA (reference sequence). CDR3 protein: CSGQLRSTYEQYF. CDR3 DNA sequence: TGCAGTGGGCAATTGCGGAGTACGTACGAGCAGTACTTC.

The CDR3 loop reads CASSPDRVYEQYF. CDR3 sequence (DNA): TGTGCCAGCTCACCAGACAGGGTATACGAGCAGTACTTC. The chain couples TRBV18 to TRBJ2-7; 7 bases fit TRBD1. Germline V gene lookup returns CDR1 KGHSH and CDR2 LQKENI. CDR3 length: 13 amino acids. V shed 2 bases and J 4 bases; nucleotides not matched to a gene: 2.